Listed below are T cell receptor beta chains from one sample, sequenced in a study of T cell responses to AZD1222 COVID-19 vaccine. Method: immunoSEQ multiplex PCR; TCRdb's copy keeps in-frame clones and lacks some. This table holds approximately 74,000 clones, just over 85% found once. Sequencing used peripheral blood, obtained on day 0 of AZD1222 vaccination. Receptors were obtained from an adult in good health. Each CDR3 is given with its conserved first and last residue. The D gene is left open where the match is weak. A clone size is listed for some rows: how often the clone was seen (once, few, many), or a class if it is expanded.

-	TRBJ2-2	TRBV28	12	-	CASRAGVGELFF	TGTGCCAGCAGGGCTGGGGTCGGGGAGCTGTTTTTT
-	TRBJ1-1	TRBV5-1	13	-	CASTPSGNTEAFF	TGCGCCAGCACCCCGAGTGGGAACACTGAAGCTTTCTTT
-	TRBJ2-5	TRBV2	14	-	CASSESEGRETQYF	TGTGCCAGCAGTGAATCGGAGGGGCGAGAGACCCAGTACTTC
TRBD1	TRBJ1-1	TRBV19	14	-	CASIQDRGRTEAFF	TGTGCCAGTATTCAGGACAGGGGGAGGACTGAAGCTTTCTTT
-	TRBJ1-5	TRBV4-2	14	-	CASSQEILGQPQHF	TGTGCCAGCAGCCAAGAAATTTTAGGGCAGCCCCAGCATTTT
-	TRBJ1-2	TRBV4-1	15	-	CASSQHLQVKPGYTF	TGCGCCAGCAGCCAACACCTTCAGGTTAAACCGGGCTACACCTTC
-	TRBJ2-3	TRBV14	17	-	CASSFNPGQTSTDTQYF	TGTGCCAGCAGCTTCAATCCGGGACAAACTAGCACAGATACGCAGTATTTT
-	TRBJ1-4	TRBV25-1	12	-	CASQAYNEKLFF	TGTGCCAGTCAGGCATATAATGAAAAACTGTTTTTT
-	TRBJ1-6	TRBV7-9	13	-	CASSPKVNSPLHF	TGTGCCAGCAGCCCGAAGGTTAATTCACCCCTCCACTTT
TRBD1	TRBJ1-1	TRBV2	14	once	CASSFGQGGTEAFF	TGTGCCAGCAGTTTTGGACAGGGTGGGACTGAAGCTTTCTTT
TRBD1	TRBJ2-5	TRBV15	14	once	CATSSDRGQETQYF	TGTGCCACCAGCAGCGACAGGGGCCAAGAGACCCAGTACTTC
-	TRBJ1-3	TRBV5-6	16	-	CASSLFATLSGNTIYF	TGTGCCAGCAGCTTGTTTGCAACCCTCTCTGGAAACACCATATATTTT
-	TRBJ1-6	TRBV2	15	once	CASSSRNSYNSPLHF	TGTGCCAGCAGTTCTCGCAACTCCTATAATTCACCCCTCCACTTT
-	TRBJ2-5	TRBV7-3	14	once	CASSLQGGSETQYF	TGTGCCAGCAGCTTACAGGGGGGTTCAGAGACCCAGTACTTC
-	TRBJ2-1	TRBV5-4	15	-	CASSFFGSGYNEQFF	TGTGCCAGCAGCTTTTTCGGGAGCGGATACAATGAGCAGTTCTTC
TRBD1	TRBJ2-4	TRBV4-1	15	few	CASSLEGWGQGLQYF	TGCGCCAGCAGCCTGGAGGGGTGGGGACAGGGTCTTCAGTACTTC
-	TRBJ2-3	TRBV4-3	16	-	CASSQDWAGGTDTQYF	TGCGCCAGCAGCCAAGATTGGGCAGGGGGCACAGATACGCAGTATTTT
-	TRBJ2-3	TRBV20-1	10	-	CSASDPAQYF	TGCAGTGCTAGCGACCCAGCGCAGTATTTT
-	TRBJ1-1	TRBV9	14	-	CASSVEGRNTEAFF	TGTGCCAGCAGCGTAGAGGGACGGAACACTGAAGCTTTCTTT
-	TRBJ2-7	TRBV11-1	16	-	CASRQQQGERRYEQYF	TGTGCCAGCAGACAACAACAGGGCGAAAGACGCTACGAGCAGTACTTC
-	TRBJ2-7	TRBV24-1	13	-	CATSGGGSYEQYF	TGTGCCACCAGTGGTGGCGGCTCCTACGAGCAGTACTTC
-	TRBJ2-7	TRBV7-8	13	-	CASSLASLNEQYF	TGTGCCAGCAGCCTAGCTAGCCTAAACGAGCAGTACTTC
TRBD2	TRBJ2-3	TRBV7-6	16	-	CASSPGLAGGTDTQYF	TGTGCCAGCAGCCCCGGACTAGCGGGGGGCACAGATACGCAGTATTTT
-	TRBJ1-1	TRBV28	12	-	CASSSGHTEAFF	TGTGCCAGCAGTTCCGGGCACACTGAAGCTTTCTTT
-	TRBJ1-5	TRBV5-8	16	-	CASSLAYSRRNQPQHF	TGTGCCAGCAGCTTGGCCTACAGTCGGCGCAATCAGCCCCAGCATTTT
TRBD1	TRBJ2-7	TRBV5-4	14	-	CASSSGTGSYEQYF	TGTGCCAGCAGCTCCGGGACAGGGTCCTACGAGCAGTACTTC
-	TRBJ2-5	TRBV6-5	14	-	CASRKRGTQETQYF	TGTGCCAGCAGAAAAAGAGGGACTCAAGAGACCCAGTACTTC
TRBD1	TRBJ1-5	TRBV19	16	-	CASSSRQGEGNQPQHF	TGTGCCAGTAGTTCCCGACAGGGGGAGGGCAATCAGCCCCAGCATTTT
TRBD2	TRBJ2-1	TRBV4-2	17	many	CASSQDPLAGGLNEQFF	TGTGCCAGCAGCCAAGACCCCCTAGCGGGGGGGCTTAATGAGCAGTTCTTC
-	TRBJ2-6	TRBV7-3	17	-	CASSLNGGNSGANVLTF	TGTGCCAGCAGCTTAAATGGGGGTAATTCTGGGGCCAACGTCCTGACTTTC
TRBD1	TRBJ2-3	TRBV5-1	15	-	CASSLLQGEGDTQYF	TGCGCCAGCAGCTTGTTACAGGGGGAAGGAGATACGCAGTATTTT
TRBD2	TRBJ2-5	TRBV18	15	-	CASSRALAGQETQYF	TGTGCCAGCTCACGGGCACTAGCGGGGCAAGAGACCCAGTACTTC
TRBD2	TRBJ2-1	TRBV5-4	17	-	CASSLAGLSLSYNEQFF	TGTGCCAGCAGCTTGGCGGGACTAAGCCTCTCCTACAATGAGCAGTTCTTC
TRBD1	TRBJ1-4	TRBV10-3	13	-	CAISADREGKLFF	TGTGCCATCAGTGCTGACAGGGAGGGAAAACTGTTTTTT
TRBD1	TRBJ2-2	TRBV27	13	-	CASSRDRGGELFF	TGTGCCAGCAGTCGGGACAGGGGCGGGGAGCTGTTTTTT
-	TRBJ1-2	TRBV15	14	-	CATSRDEGNYGYTF	TGTGCCACCAGCAGAGATGAGGGCAACTATGGCTACACCTTC
TRBD1	TRBJ2-3	TRBV5-6	14	-	CASSLPTGADTQYF	TGTGCCAGCAGCCTACCGACAGGGGCAGATACGCAGTATTTT
-	TRBJ1-5	TRBV6-1	14	few	CASSEIGRNQPQHF	TGTGCCAGCAGTGAAATTGGGCGAAATCAGCCCCAGCATTTT
-	TRBJ1-1	TRBV29-1	10	-	CSVGEGAAFF	TGCAGCGTAGGGGAAGGGGCGGCTTTCTTT
TRBD2	TRBJ2-1	TRBV4-1	13	-	CASSPALGGWQFF	TGCGCCAGCAGCCCCGCGCTGGGAGGGTGGCAGTTCTTC
TRBD1	TRBJ2-7	TRBV24-1	17	-	CATSATPGQDDSYEQYF	TGTGCCACCAGTGCTACACCGGGACAGGACGATTCCTACGAGCAGTACTTC
TRBD2	TRBJ2-5	TRBV19	14	-	CASSPGAGAETQYF	TGTGCCAGTTCCCCCGGAGCGGGAGCCGAGACCCAGTACTTC
TRBD2	TRBJ2-3	TRBV14	15	-	CASSLGLAGVNTQYF	TGTGCCAGCAGCCTCGGACTAGCGGGAGTAAATACGCAGTATTTT
-	TRBJ2-4	TRBV7-3	14	-	CASSFGATQNIQYF	TGTGCCAGCAGCTTTGGGGCTACTCAAAACATTCAGTACTTC
-	TRBJ2-6	TRBV9	13	once	CASSDTGANVLTF	TGTGCCAGCAGCGACACTGGGGCCAACGTCCTGACTTTC
-	TRBJ2-1	TRBV5-4	13	-	CASRTGGSNEQFF	TGTGCCAGCAGGACTGGAGGGAGCAATGAGCAGTTCTTC
TRBD1	TRBJ1-1	TRBV30	12	-	CAWNRGDTEAFF	TGTGCCTGGAACAGGGGAGACACTGAAGCTTTCTTT
-	TRBJ2-3	TRBV7-9	11	-	CASSLYHTQYF	TGTGCCAGCAGCTTATACCATACGCAGTATTTT
-	TRBJ2-3	TRBV7-3	17	-	CASSRQGGLQTGDTQYF	TGTGCCAGCAGCCGACAAGGTGGACTACAAACCGGGGATACGCAGTATTTT